Below, 5 T cell receptor beta chains from the same sample are listed, as sequenced in a study of radiation and T cells in renal cell carcinoma. Time point reported: blood 4 weeks post-SBRT, at nephrectomy. Specified treatment: 15 Gy SBRT to primary tumor, nephrectomy 4 weeks later. Only in-frame clones appear in the TCRdb table, and some are missing; sequencing was by immunoSEQ multiplex PCR. The data contain fewer than 200,000 clones, less than 90% of them singletons. Sequencing used blood, obtained from a patient whose treatment included radiotherapy and nephrectomy. The receptors were sampled from a woman between 50 and 59 years old with renal cell carcinoma.

The V call is TRBV6-1, the J call TRBJ1-3; a weak D match, TRBD1 (6 bases). The CDR3 has 15 amino acids. The V end lost 6 bases, the J end lost 0 bases, and 12 bases lay between the germline ends. The germline V gene encodes CDR1 MNHNS and CDR2 SASEGT. The CDR3 DNA is TGTGCCAGCAGCCTGGGGGCGTACTCTGGAAACACCATATATTTT. Translation gives CASSLGAYSGNTIYF.

The chain uses TRBV7-8 and TRBJ2-3, with TRBD2 as a possible D gene (6 bases). The CDR3 is 14 residues long. The germline V gene has CDR1 SGHVS and CDR2 FQNEAQ. V dropped 6 bases and J dropped 2 bases, with 12 bases sitting between them. The CDR3 spells CASRLSGDTDTQYF. The CDR3 coding sequence is TGTGCCAGCAGACTTAGCGGAGACACAGATACGCAGTATTTT.

This chain joins TRBV30 and TRBJ2-7; 8 nucleotides line up with TRBD2. Germline V CDR1 and CDR2: GTSNPN, SVGIG (reference sequence). The CDR3 is 16 residues long. V shed 3 bases and J 3 bases; nucleotides not matched to a gene: 13. CDR3 loop: CAWRARPGLGFYEQYF. DNA of the CDR3: TGTGCCTGGAGAGCCCGACCGGGACTAGGGTTCTACGAGCAGTACTTC.

The rearrangement uses TRBV7-2 and TRBJ2-1, with TRBD1 matching over 7 bases. V lost 5 bases, J lost 16 bases, and 11 bases stayed unmatched. This CDR3 has 12 amino acids. The germline V gene encodes CDR1 SGHTA and CDR2 FQGNSA. The CDR3 DNA reads as TGTGCCAGCAGCCTATTCGGACAGGTCTTTTTCTTC. It encodes CASSLFGQVFFF.

In its sample, this clone was seen once. The gene calls are TRBV9 and TRBJ2-6; 7 bases map to TRBD1. V lost 4 bases, J lost 3 bases, and 4 bases stayed unmatched. The CDR3 runs to 15 residues. Germline V CDR1 and CDR2: SGDLS, YYNGEE. Written as DNA, the CDR3 is TGTGCCAGCAGCCTAACAGGGGTTGGGGCCAACGTCCTGACTTTC. Translation: CASSLTGVGANVLTF.